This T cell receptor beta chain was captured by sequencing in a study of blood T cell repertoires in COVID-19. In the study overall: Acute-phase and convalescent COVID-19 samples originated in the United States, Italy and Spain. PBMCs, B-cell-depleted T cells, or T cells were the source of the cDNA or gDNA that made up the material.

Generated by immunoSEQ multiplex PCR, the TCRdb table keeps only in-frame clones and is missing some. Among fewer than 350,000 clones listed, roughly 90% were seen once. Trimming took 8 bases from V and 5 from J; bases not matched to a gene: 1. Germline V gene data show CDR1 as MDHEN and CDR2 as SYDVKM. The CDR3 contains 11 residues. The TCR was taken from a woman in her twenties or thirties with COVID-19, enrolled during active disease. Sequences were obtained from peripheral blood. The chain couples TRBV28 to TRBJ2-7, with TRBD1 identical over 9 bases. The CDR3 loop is CASRDRDEQYF. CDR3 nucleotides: TGTGCCAGCCGGGACAGGGACGAGCAGTACTTC.